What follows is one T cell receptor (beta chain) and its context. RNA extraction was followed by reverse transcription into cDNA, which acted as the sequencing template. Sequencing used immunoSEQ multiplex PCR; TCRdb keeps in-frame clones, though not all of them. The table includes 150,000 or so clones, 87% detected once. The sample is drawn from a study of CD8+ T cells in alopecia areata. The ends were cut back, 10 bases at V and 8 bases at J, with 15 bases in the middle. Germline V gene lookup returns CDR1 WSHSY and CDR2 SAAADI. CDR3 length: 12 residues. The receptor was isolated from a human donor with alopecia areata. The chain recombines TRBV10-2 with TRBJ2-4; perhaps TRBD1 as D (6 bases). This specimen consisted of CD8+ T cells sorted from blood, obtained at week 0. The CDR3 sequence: CATQGYEDIQYF. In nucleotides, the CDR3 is TGCGCCACCCAGGGGTACGAAGACATTCAGTACTTC.